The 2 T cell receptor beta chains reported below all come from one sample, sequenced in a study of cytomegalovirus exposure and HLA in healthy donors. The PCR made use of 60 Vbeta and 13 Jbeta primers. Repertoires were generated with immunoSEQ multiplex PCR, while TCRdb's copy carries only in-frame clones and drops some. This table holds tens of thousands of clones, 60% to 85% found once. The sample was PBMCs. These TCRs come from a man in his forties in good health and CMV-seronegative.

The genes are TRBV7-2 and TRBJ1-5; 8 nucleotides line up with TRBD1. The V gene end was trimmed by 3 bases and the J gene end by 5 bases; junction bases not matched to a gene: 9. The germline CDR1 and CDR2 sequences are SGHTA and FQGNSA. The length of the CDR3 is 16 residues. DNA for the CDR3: TGTGCCAGCAGCTTCGTGGGGACAGGCAACTATCAGCCCCAGCATTTT. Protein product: CASSFVGTGNYQPQHF.

The CDR3, as DNA: TGTGCCAGCAGTGAAGGACAGGTCAATCAGCCCCAGCATTTT. It is translated as CASSEGQVNQPQHF. The genes are TRBV6-1 and TRBJ1-5, with a tentative D call TRBD1 (6 bases). V was pared by 1 base and J by 3 bases, with 7 bases between. CDR1 is MNHNS, CDR2 SASEGT, per germline. The CDR3 has 14 residues.